Each of the 20 T cell receptor beta chains below was sequenced from the same sample in a study of T cell responses to AZD1222 COVID-19 vaccine (dated by TCRdb to the early 2020s). The protocol used for the library was the immunoSEQ multiplex PCR assay. TCRdb provides this immuneACCESS table in a form limited to in-frame rearrangements. Some clones are lacking; in checked studies, under half of them reflect an unresolved V gene, and why the rest are absent is not known. The sample has around 170,000 clones on record, around 90% of them singletons. The ten most abundant clones make up approximately 4.4% of the sample. The sample's time point label, in plain terms: baseline before first vaccination. Source: peripheral blood, taken on day 0 of AZD1222 vaccination. These receptors came from an adult in good health.

The rearrangement joins TRBV25-1 to TRBJ1-1; 7 nucleotides match TRBD1. This CDR3 is 13 amino acids long. The junction had 2 bases not matched to a gene; V was cut back by 6 bases and J by 1 base. The germline V gene has CDR1 MGHDK and CDR2 SYGVNS. The CDR3 sequence: CASRQGRNTEAFF. As DNA, the CDR3 is TGTGCCAGCAGACAGGGGCGGAACACTGAAGCTTTCTTT. The variable domain in full, with the rest retrieved from reference TRBV25-1 and TRBJ1-1, is EADIYQTPRYLVIGTGKKITLECSQTMGHDKMYWYQQDPGMELHLIHYSYGVNSTEKGDLSSESTVSRIRTEHFPLTLESARPSHTSQYLCASRQGRNTEAFFGQGTRLTVV.

The chain uses TRBV9 and TRBJ2-7; 7 nucleotides match TRBD2. The CDR3 totals 15 residues. The junction had 11 bases not matched to a gene; V was cut back by 3 bases and J by 5 bases. Per the germline V gene, CDR1 is SGDLS and CDR2 is YYNGEE. The chain's CDR3 is CASSALGTIGNEQYF. CDR3 DNA: TGTGCCAGCAGCGCCCTCGGGACTATCGGAAACGAGCAGTACTTC.

This clone was counted once. This chain uses TRBV14 with TRBJ1-2; D is uncertain. Per germline, CDR1 SGHDN and CDR2 FVKESK. Deletions cut 1 base from V and 4 bases from J, with 13 bases between. This CDR3 has 15 amino acids. CDR3 coding DNA: TGTGCCAGCAGCCAAGCAGGCAGAAACCCCTATGGCTACACCTTC. Its translation is CASSQAGRNPYGYTF.

J is TRBJ1-2 and V is TRBV19, with D perhaps TRBD1 (6 bases). The CDR3 has 14 amino acids. Germline-derived CDR1 and CDR2 are LNHDA and SQIVND (reference sequence). The V end lost 10 bases, the J end lost 3 bases, and 18 bases lay between the germline ends. The CDR3 bases are TGTGCCACCGGCGGACAGTCGGCGTACTATGGCTACACCTTC. Translated, it gives CATGGQSAYYGYTF.

J is TRBJ2-7 and V is TRBV6-5; TRBD1 matches 10 bases. Unmatched junction bases numbered 4, after V lost 10 bases and J lost 4 bases. The CDR3 is 12 amino acids. Germline assignment: CDR1 MNHEY and CDR2 SVGAGI. The CDR3 DNA reads TGTGCCACCAGACAGGGGGCGTACGAGCAGTACTTC. Translating it yields CATRQGAYEQYF.

The chain couples TRBV7-8 to TRBJ2-7; 9 bases are shared with TRBD2. V lost 7 bases to trimming and J lost 4 bases; unmatched junction nucleotides: 14. The CDR3 covers 16 residues. Germline V gene data show CDR1 as SGHVS and CDR2 as FQNEAQ. CDR3 amino acids: CASMGVAGELGYEQYF. DNA for the CDR3: TGTGCCAGCATGGGAGTAGCGGGAGAGTTGGGATACGAGCAGTACTTC. Filled out from reference TRBV7-8 and TRBJ2-7, the complete variable domain reads GAGVSQSPRYKVAKRGQDVALRCDPISGHVSLFWYQQALGQGPEFLTYFQNEAQLDKSGLPSDRFFAERPEGSVSTLKIQRTQQEDSAVYLCASMGVAGELGYEQYFGPGTRLTVT.

The chain links TRBV10-3 to TRBJ1-4; tentative D call: TRBD1 (6 bases). The CDR3 is 15 amino acids. V lost 6 bases and J lost 4, with 15 bases in between. The germline CDR1 and CDR2 sequences are ENHRY and SYGVKD. The CDR3, as DNA: TGTGCCATCAGAACAGGGTCGAGGAGTAATGAAAAACTGTTTTTT. This codes for CAIRTGSRSNEKLFF.

V is TRBV13 and J is TRBJ1-6; D is undetermined. CDR3 size: 14 residues. Germline assignment: CDR1 PRHDT and CDR2 FYEKMQ (reference sequence). The V end lost 5 bases, the J end lost 8 bases, and 13 bases lay between the germline ends. The CDR3: CASSGGRAHSPLHF. The CDR3 DNA reads as TGTGCCAGCAGCGGCGGGAGGGCCCATTCACCCCTCCACTTT.

This chain joins TRBV21-1 and TRBJ2-1; the D call TRBD1 from the table was never checked on the DNA. TRBV21-1 is termed a pseudogene. The CDR3 length is 14 residues. The CDR3 DNA is TGTGCCAGCATGAAAGGGGGCGAGTACAATGAGCAGTTCTTC. Protein sequence: CASMKGGEYNEQFF.

This clone was seen once. J is TRBJ2-3 and V is TRBV11-2; 8 bases line up with TRBD2. Germline V gene data show CDR1 as SGHAT and CDR2 as FQNNGV. V shed 4 bases, J shed 2 bases, and the junction held 5 bases outside the gene matches. This CDR3 is 15 amino acids long. The DNA for the CDR3 is TGTGCCAGCAGCTCGAGCGGGGGTAACACAGATACGCAGTATTTT. It translates to CASSSSGGNTDTQYF.

This clone was picked up one time. The chain is built from TRBV3-1 (or the pseudogene TRBV3-2) and TRBJ2-7; 13 nucleotides agree with TRBD2. CDR1 LGHDT and CDR2 YNNKEL come from the germline V gene (reference sequence). The CDR3 length is 14 residues. V lost 5 bases and J lost 6; bases outside the gene matches: 4. The DNA for the CDR3 is TGTGCCAGCAGCGGACTAGCGGGAGACCTCGAGCAGTACTTC. Protein: CASSGLAGDLEQYF.

The rearrangement links TRBV6-5 to TRBJ2-1; a possible D gene is TRBD2 (6 bases). V lost 6 bases to trimming and J lost 9 bases, with 15 bases between them. This CDR3 is 13 amino acids long. Germline-derived CDR1 and CDR2 are MNHEY and SVGAGI. As DNA, the CDR3 is TGTGCCAGCAGCCACGGAGCGGAGGGTGAGCAGTTCTTC. Protein product: CASSHGAEGEQFF.

This clone has a handful of counts. CDR3 in amino acids: CASGLVVSGQDNSPLHF. The DNA of the CDR3 is TGTGCTAGTGGTTTGGTAGTCTCAGGACAGGATAATTCACCCCTCCACTTT. J is TRBJ1-6 and V is TRBV12-5; 7 bases align to TRBD1. The V gene's germline CDR1 is LGHNT and CDR2 FRNRAP. The V segment lost 0 bases and the J segment 5 bases; nucleotides outside the gene matches: 7. The CDR3 is 17 amino acids.

The chain has TRBV5-1 and TRBJ2-7; no definite D call. CDR3 length: 13 residues. Germline lookup yields CDR1 SGHRS and CDR2 YFSETQ. Trimming cost V 1 base and J 3 bases, with 8 bases left between them. For the CDR3, the DNA is TGCGCCAGCAGCTTGATCACAGACTACGAGCAGTACTTC. It codes for CASSLITDYEQYF.

The rearrangement joins TRBV6-5 to TRBJ2-7, with D possibly being TRBD1 (6 bases). Germline V gene data show CDR1 as MNHEY and CDR2 as SVGAGI. This CDR3 region has 15 residues. The ends were cut back, 6 bases at V and 6 bases at J, with 21 bases in the middle. The CDR3 coding sequence is TGTGCCAGCAGCAGAACAGGGTTAAGGCCGATCGAGCAGTACTTC. The encoded protein is CASSRTGLRPIEQYF.

The rearrangement links TRBV3-1 (or the pseudogene TRBV3-2) to TRBJ1-4; 7 bases fit TRBD1. Germline V CDR1 and CDR2: LGHDT, YNNKEL (reference sequence). This CDR3 is 16 amino acids long. V lost 3 bases and J lost 2; bases outside the gene matches: 6. The CDR3 loop is CASSHYQQGTNEKLFF. The CDR3 DNA sequence: TGTGCCAGCAGCCACTATCAACAGGGGACTAATGAAAAACTGTTTTTT.

This clone was found a few times. The chain joins TRBV6-5 to TRBJ1-2; TRBD1 is a possible D gene (6 bases). The germline V gene encodes CDR1 MNHEY and CDR2 SVGAGI. This CDR3 has 14 residues. Between the trimmed V and J ends, which lost 6 bases and 8 bases, there was a span of 19 bases. Here the CDR3 reads CASRRTGLRDGYTF. Here the CDR3 DNA reads TGTGCCAGCAGGAGAACAGGGCTTAGAGACGGCTACACCTTC.

The chain links TRBV5-6 to TRBJ2-1; 10 bases agree with TRBD2. CDR1 is SGHDT, CDR2 YYEEEE, per germline. The ends lost 0 bases at V and 9 bases at J; junction bases unmatched: 12. This CDR3 region has 17 residues. CDR3 DNA: TGTGCCAGCAGCTTGGTTGTAGGGCTAGCGGGAGTGGGTGAGCAGTTCTTC. Its translation: CASSLVVGLAGVGEQFF.

This sequence joins TRBV5-5 and TRBJ2-1; D unresolved. CDR1 is SGHKS, CDR2 YYEKEE, per germline (reference sequence). The CDR3 is 17 residues long. Deletions cut 3 bases from V and 0 bases from J, with 16 bases between. This CDR3 reads CASSSEEYSFSYNEQFF. As DNA, the CDR3 is TGTGCCAGCAGCTCGGAAGAATACTCTTTCTCCTACAATGAGCAGTTCTTC.

This rearrangement joins TRBV27 to TRBJ2-7, with TRBD2 matching 12 bases. Germline CDR1 is MNHEY and CDR2 is SMNVEV (reference sequence). This CDR3 region has 15 residues. The ends lost 7 bases at V and 0 bases at J; junction bases unmatched: 4. CDR3 loop: CASKRTSGNSYEQYF. CDR3 DNA: TGTGCCAGCAAGCGGACTAGCGGGAACTCCTACGAGCAGTACTTC.